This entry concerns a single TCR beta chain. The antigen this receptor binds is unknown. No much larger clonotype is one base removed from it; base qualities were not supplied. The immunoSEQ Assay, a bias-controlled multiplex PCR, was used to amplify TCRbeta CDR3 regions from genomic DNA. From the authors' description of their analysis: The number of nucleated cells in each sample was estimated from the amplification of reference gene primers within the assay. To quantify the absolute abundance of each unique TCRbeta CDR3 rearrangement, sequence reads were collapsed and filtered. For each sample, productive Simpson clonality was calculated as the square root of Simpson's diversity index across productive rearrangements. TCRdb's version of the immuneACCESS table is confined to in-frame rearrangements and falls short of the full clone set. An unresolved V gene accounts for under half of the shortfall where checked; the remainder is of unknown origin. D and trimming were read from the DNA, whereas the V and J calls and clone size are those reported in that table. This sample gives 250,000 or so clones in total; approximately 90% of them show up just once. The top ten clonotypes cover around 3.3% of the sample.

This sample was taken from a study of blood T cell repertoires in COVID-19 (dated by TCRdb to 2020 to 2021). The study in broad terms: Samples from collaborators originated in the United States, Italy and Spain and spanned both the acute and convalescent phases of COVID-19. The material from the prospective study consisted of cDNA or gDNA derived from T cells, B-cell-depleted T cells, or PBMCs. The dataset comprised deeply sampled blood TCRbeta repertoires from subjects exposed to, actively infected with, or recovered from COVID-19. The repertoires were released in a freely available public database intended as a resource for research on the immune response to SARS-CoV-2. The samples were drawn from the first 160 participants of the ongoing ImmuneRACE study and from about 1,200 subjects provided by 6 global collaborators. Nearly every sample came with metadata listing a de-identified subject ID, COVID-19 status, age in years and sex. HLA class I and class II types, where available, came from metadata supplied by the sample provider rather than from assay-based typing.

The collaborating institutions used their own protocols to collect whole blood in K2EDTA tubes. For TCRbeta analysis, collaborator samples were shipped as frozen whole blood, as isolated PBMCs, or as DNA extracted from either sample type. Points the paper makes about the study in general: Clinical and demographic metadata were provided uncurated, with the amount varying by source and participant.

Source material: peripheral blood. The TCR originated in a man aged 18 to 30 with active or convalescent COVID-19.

The CDR3 amino acid sequence is: CASSPAGLPGYTF. In nucleotide form, the sequence is TGTGCCAGCAGCCCCGCGGGACTCCCGGGCTACACCTTC. Here the chain combines TRBV7-8 and TRBJ1-2; TRBD1 might be the D gene, on 5 matching bases. Looking up the germline V gene yields CDR1 SGHVS and CDR2 FQNEAQ. V sheds 5 bases and J sheds 8 bases, leaving 15 bases between their ends. The CDR3 has 13 amino acids, counting the end cysteine and phenylalanine. CDR3 DNA is the only sequence kept; it has 39 bases, read in frame from the first base.